A single T cell receptor beta chain is shown here with its context. This sample was taken from a study of CD8 T cells in ankylosing spondylitis. TCRdb used MiXCR to reprocess the 5' RACE reads, holding one entry per CDR3 protein. The sample yields approximately 220,000 distinct CDR3 sequences, roughly 26% seen once. This CDR3 is 15 amino acids long. The V end lost 5 bases, the J end lost 2 bases, and 12 bases lay between the germline ends. V and J are TRBV12-3 or TRBV12-4 and TRBJ1-4; maybe TRBD1 (6 bases). This clonotype was sampled from a male donor with ankylosing spondylitis or in good health (not recorded which). Sequencing used blood, either unsorted or a sorted T cell fraction (not recorded which). The CDR3 loop is CASSTRTVTNEKLFF. CDR3 in DNA: TGTGCCAGCAGTACACGGACAGTTACTAATGAAAAACTGTTTTTT.